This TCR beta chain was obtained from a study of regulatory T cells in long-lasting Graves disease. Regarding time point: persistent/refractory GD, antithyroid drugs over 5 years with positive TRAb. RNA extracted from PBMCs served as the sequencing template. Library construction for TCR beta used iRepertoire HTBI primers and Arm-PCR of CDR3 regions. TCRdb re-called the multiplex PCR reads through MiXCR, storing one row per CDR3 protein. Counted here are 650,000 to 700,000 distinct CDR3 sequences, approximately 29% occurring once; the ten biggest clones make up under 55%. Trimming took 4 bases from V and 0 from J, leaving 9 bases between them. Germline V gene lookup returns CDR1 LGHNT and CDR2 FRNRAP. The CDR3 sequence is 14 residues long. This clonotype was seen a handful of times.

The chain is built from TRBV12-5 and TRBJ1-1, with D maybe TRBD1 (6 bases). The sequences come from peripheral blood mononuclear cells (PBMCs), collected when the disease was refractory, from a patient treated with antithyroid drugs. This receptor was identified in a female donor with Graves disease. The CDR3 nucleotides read TGTGCTAGTGGTTCGGACAGTATGAACACTGAAGCTTTCTTT. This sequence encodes CASGSDSMNTEAFF.